This is a list of T cell receptor beta chains from one sample in a study of T cell responses to AZD1222 COVID-19 vaccine. Clones were sequenced by immunoSEQ multiplex PCR, and TCRdb holds only the in-frame ones, with some missing. The sample gives under 150,000 clones, about nine tenths of which show up once; approximately 1.6% is in the top ten. Source: peripheral blood, taken 28 days after the second AZD1222 dose. These receptors originate from an adult who received the AZD1222 COVID-19 vaccine. The CDR3 runs from the conserved cysteine through the conserved F or W. A D gene is named only where the DNA matches it firmly.

V: TRBV6-6
D: NA
J: TRBJ1-1
CDR3: CASRQDRLTNTEAFF
DNA: TGTGCCAGCAGACAGGACAGACTTACGAACACTGAAGCTTTCTTT

V: TRBV20-1
D: NA
J: TRBJ1-1
CDR3: CSARGQTEAFF
DNA: TGCAGTGCTAGAGGACAGACTGAAGCTTTCTTT

V: TRBV9
D: TRBD1
J: TRBJ1-2
CDR3: CASSVVGTGDGYTF
DNA: TGTGCCAGCAGCGTAGTGGGGACAGGGGACGGCTACACCTTC

V: TRBV5-1
D: TRBD2
J: TRBJ2-3
CDR3: CASSPARTSGVYTDTQYF
DNA: TGCGCCAGCAGCCCTGCTAGGACTAGCGGGGTCTACACAGATACGCAGTATTTT

V: TRBV6-5
D: NA
J: TRBJ1-1
CDR3: CASSSQPLNTEAFF
DNA: TGTGCCAGCAGCTCTCAGCCCCTGAACACTGAAGCTTTCTTT

V: TRBV7-7
D: TRBD2
J: TRBJ2-2
CDR3: CASSLRTSGSPGELFF
DNA: TGTGCTAGCAGCTTGAGGACTAGCGGGAGTCCCGGGGAGCTGTTTTTT

V: TRBV28
D: NA
J: TRBJ1-2
CDR3: CASSATGTVYGYTF
DNA: TGTGCCAGCAGTGCCACCGGGACGGTCTATGGCTACACCTTC

V: TRBV7-2
D: NA
J: TRBJ2-5
CDR3: CASSLTGPKETQYF
DNA: TGTGCCAGCAGCTTAACGGGGCCCAAAGAGACCCAGTACTTC

V: TRBV9
D: NA
J: TRBJ1-2
CDR3: CASSPGTDFYYGYTF
DNA: TGTGCCAGCAGCCCAGGGACCGATTTTTACTATGGCTACACCTTC

V: TRBV12-3/TRBV12-4
D: NA
J: TRBJ1-5
CDR3: CASSPGTLQPQHF
DNA: TGTGCCAGCAGCCCAGGGACCCTTCAGCCCCAGCATTTT

V: TRBV7-8
D: TRBD1
J: TRBJ1-5
CDR3: CASSLTGQGGNQPQHF
DNA: TGTGCCAGCAGCTTAACTGGACAGGGGGGCAATCAGCCCCAGCATTTT

V: TRBV19
D: TRBD1
J: TRBJ1-5
CDR3: CASSPTGGPTQPQHF
DNA: TGTGCCAGTAGCCCGACAGGGGGCCCTACTCAGCCCCAGCATTTT

V: TRBV10-2
D: NA
J: TRBJ2-4
CDR3: CASSLTGGGKNIQYF
DNA: TGCGCCAGCAGCCTTACCGGTGGGGGAAAAAACATTCAGTACTTC